This TCR beta chain was recorded in a study of shared clonotypes between healthy human individuals. Naive-designated CD8 cells lacked CD45RO, were positively enriched for CCR7, and omitted terminally differentiated effector memory CD45RA+ cells. Overall study results and limits: Sampling included only blood; tissue repertoires likely differ. Generally, estimated richness proved larger in naive subsets than it did in memory subsets.

A remark on this clone: What it recognizes is unknown.

The authors loaded roughly 200 ng DNA, 30,000 to 35,000 T cell genomes, into sorted-subset replicate PCRs. Data came from immunoSEQ multiplex PCR; TCRdb stores just in-frame clones and leaves some out. The table includes hundreds of thousands of clones, about 91% detected once. The CDR3 sequence is 12 residues long. Per the germline V gene, CDR1 is SGHTS and CDR2 is YDEGEE. Trimming shortened V by 1 base and J by 1 base, and 0 bases separated the two germline ends. The chain recombines TRBV5-8 with TRBJ1-5; D call uncertain. What was sequenced was naive CD8+ T cells sorted from blood. This receptor was identified in a man aged 25-40 years in good health. The CDR3 DNA reads TGTGCCAGCAGCTTGAGCAATCAGCCCCAGCATTTT. It yields the protein CASSLSNQPQHF.